This TCR beta chain was identified in a study of T-cell memory formation after mild COVID-19. TCRdb recomputed calls from the 5' RACE reads with MiXCR, one row per CDR3 protein. The data show about 560,000 distinct CDR3 sequences, roughly 17% seen once. This clonotype turned up a few times. The CDR3 is 17 amino acids. Trimming at V came to 6 bases and at J to 1 base, leaving 6 bases not matched to a gene. The TCR was taken from an adult woman who had mild COVID-19 (a few samples of this study predate the infection). Cell type and time point are not known. The sample comprised PBMCs or a T cell subset sorted from them (not recorded which). The chain uses TRBV12-3 or TRBV12-4 and TRBJ2-3; TRBD2 matches at 14 bases. The CDR3 DNA reads as TGTGCCAGCAGACCGGGACTAGCGGGAGCTGGCACAGATACGCAGTATTTT. The encoded protein is CASRPGLAGAGTDTQYF.